A selection of T cell receptor beta chains follows, all from one sample in a study of cytomegalovirus exposure and HLA in healthy donors. The protocol was immunoSEQ multiplex PCR, while the TCRdb copy is restricted to in-frame clones and leaves out a portion. Here the sample spans around 120,000 clones, 15% to 19% being singletons. Sequencing was done on a sample of PBMCs. These TCRs come from a woman younger than 30 in good health and CMV-seronegative. The CDR3 runs from the conserved cysteine through the conserved F or W. D genes are given only for firm matches. Clone size appears in some rows only: once, few, many, or a class for an expanded clone.

few TRBJ2-7 TRBV7-2 15 TRBD1 TGTGCCAGCAGCCGAGACGGACAGGGTTGGGACGAGCAGTACTTC CASSRDGQGWDEQYF
NA TRBJ1-2 TRBV27 15 TRBD1 TGTGCCAGCAGTTTAAGGGGACAGGGTGGCTATGGCTACACCTTC CASSLRGQGGYGYTF
few TRBJ2-3 TRBV4-1 14 NA TGCGCCAGCAGCCAGCGAGAAAGCACAGATACGCAGTATTTT CASSQRESTDTQYF
NA TRBJ2-7 TRBV5-1 14 NA TGCGCCAGCAGCTTTCAGGGAAGCTCCTACGAGCAGTACTTC CASSFQGSSYEQYF
NA TRBJ2-1 TRBV7-3 16 NA TGTGCCAGCAGCTCCACCCCGGGCCGGGGGAGCAATGAGCAGTTCTTC CASSSTPGRGSNEQFF
few TRBJ2-5 TRBV5-6 15 TRBD1 TGTGCCAGCAGCGGGGGACAGGGGCGCCAAGAGGCCCAGTACTTC CASSGGQGRQEAQYF
NA TRBJ2-4 TRBV2 15 TRBD2 TGTGCCAGCAGGAGTGGGGGGGTAGCCAAAAACATTCAGTACTTC CASRSGGVAKNIQYF
NA TRBJ2-6 TRBV19 15 NA TGTGCCAGTACCCCCTTTAGCTCTGGGGCCAACGTCCTGACTTTC CASTPFSSGANVLTF
few TRBJ2-4 TRBV27 16 TRBD1 TGTGCCAGTTCGATTGCCGGGACAGGGGGCTTGAACATTCAGTACTTC CASSIAGTGGLNIQYF
NA TRBJ2-7 TRBV28 11 NA TGTGCCAGCAGATTCCATTACGAGCAGTACTTC CASRFHYEQYF
few TRBJ1-1 TRBV5-1 14 NA TGCGCCAGCAGCTTGACAGGGTTGGACACTGAAGCTTTCTTT CASSLTGLDTEAFF
few TRBJ2-7 TRBV5-1 15 TRBD2 TGCGCCAGCAGCTTGGAACTAGCGGGGGCCTACGAGCAGTACTTC CASSLELAGAYEQYF
NA TRBJ2-2 TRBV30 14 NA TGTGCCTGGAGTCTAAGGGGTCTTACGGGGGAGCTGTTTTTT CAWSLRGLTGELFF
NA TRBJ2-2 TRBV14 18 TRBD1 TGTGCCAGCAGTCATCTGCAAGGACAGGGTCGGAACACCGGGGAGCTGTTTTTT CASSHLQGQGRNTGELFF
NA TRBJ2-1 TRBV9 13 TRBD1 TGTGCCAGCAGCGCGACAGGGGACAATGAGCAGTTCTTC CASSATGDNEQFF
NA TRBJ2-6 TRBV27 18 NA TGTGCCAGCAGGAAATCCCACTTAAACAGGCAAGGGGCCAACGTCCTGACTTTC CASRKSHLNRQGANVLTF
NA TRBJ2-7 TRBV11-2 15 TRBD1 TGTGCCAGCAGCTATGGGACAGGGTACTCCTACGAGCAGTACTTC CASSYGTGYSYEQYF
NA TRBJ1-4 TRBV6-5 14 NA TGTGCCAGCAGCAAGACGGGTATGAATGAAAAACTGTTTTTT CASSKTGMNEKLFF
NA TRBJ1-2 TRBV7-2 13 NA TGTGCCAGCAGCTTAGATGGGCGGGCTCCCTACACCTTC CASSLDGRAPYTF
NA TRBJ1-1 TRBV28 18 NA TGTGCCAGCAGCCTCACGGGATACGGTCTGCGTTTCGACACTGAAGCTTTCTTT CASSLTGYGLRFDTEAFF
few TRBJ2-7 TRBV7-8 14 TRBD1 TGTGCCAGCAGTCTCAAAACAGGGGACGGCGAGCAGTACTTC CASSLKTGDGEQYF
NA TRBJ1-2 TRBV29-1 13 TRBD1 TGCAGCGTTGTAGGTAGGGGGCGATATGGCTACACCTTC CSVVGRGRYGYTF
NA TRBJ2-5 TRBV7-2 17 TRBD1 TGTGCCAGCAGCTCTCTCGGCAGGGGGTTTGGGCTGGAGACCCAGTACTTC CASSSLGRGFGLETQYF
NA TRBJ2-5 TRBV15 14 NA TGTGCCACCAGCAGAGCTTGGGGCTACGAGACCCAGTACTTC CATSRAWGYETQYF
few TRBJ2-1 TRBV19 12 NA TGTGCCAGTAGTTCAGTTTTTAATGAGCAGTTCTTC CASSSVFNEQFF
NA TRBJ2-1 TRBV14 14 TRBD1 TGTGCCAGCAGACCCCTCGGGACAGGAAGTGAGCAGTTCTTC CASRPLGTGSEQFF
few TRBJ2-7 TRBV9 16 TRBD1 TGTGCCAGCAGCGTAGCGGGAACAGGGGTCCAGGGGGAGCAGTACTTC CASSVAGTGVQGEQYF
NA TRBJ1-1 TRBV12-2 15 NA TGTGCAAGTCGCACCCGGTCGGGGTCGGGAGTTGAAGCTTTCTTT CASRTRSGSGVEAFF
NA TRBJ1-1 TRBV13 13 TRBD1 TGTGCCAACAAGGGGGCCTGGAACACTGAAGCTTTCTTT CANKGAWNTEAFF
few TRBJ1-3 TRBV6-5 14 TRBD1 TGTGCCAGCCGGGACAGGGGCGCTGGAAACACCATATATTTT CASRDRGAGNTIYF
NA TRBJ2-1 TRBV5-1 15 TRBD1 TGCGCCAGCAGCGAGACGGGGACAGGGGGTTATGAGCAGTTCTTC CASSETGTGGYEQFF
few TRBJ2-7 TRBV2 13 NA TGTGCCAGCAGTGTCGCGGAGGGGTACGAGCAGTACTTC CASSVAEGYEQYF
NA TRBJ2-1 TRBV28 15 TRBD1 TGTGCCAGCAGTCCACTAGACAGGGATCATAATGAGCAGTTCTTC CASSPLDRDHNEQFF